Below, 18 T cell receptor beta chains from the same sample are listed, as sequenced in a study of OX40 agonist ivuxolimab in advanced cancers. Data came from immunoSEQ multiplex PCR; TCRdb stores just in-frame clones and leaves some out. The sample includes some 58,000 clones, 70% to 90% of them seen just once. Sequencing used CD4+ or CD8+ T cells sorted from blood, obtained in a trial of the OX40 agonist ivuxolimab. These receptors all stem from an adult with an advanced solid tumor such as melanoma, head and neck, liver or kidney cancer.

The V and J genes are TRBV5-4 and TRBJ1-1; maybe TRBD1 (6 bases). The CDR3 loop spans 13 amino acids. Germline lookup yields CDR1 SGHNT and CDR2 YYREEE (reference sequence). V lost 3 bases and J lost 4, with 10 bases in between. CDR3 region: CASSSGASTEAFF. CDR3 in DNA: TGTGCCAGCAGCTCAGGGGCGAGCACTGAAGCTTTCTTT.

This sequence joins TRBV20-1 and TRBJ1-6; D remains unclear. This CDR3 region has 11 residues. Trimming pared 6 bases from V and 5 bases from J, leaving 5 bases between. Germline V gene data show CDR1 as DFQATT and CDR2 as SNEGSKA (reference sequence). The CDR3 coding sequence is TGCAGTGCAGGAGATAATTCACCCCTCCACTTT. Translating it yields CSAGDNSPLHF.

The V call is TRBV2, the J call TRBJ1-2, with 7 bases lining up with TRBD1. From germline, CDR1 is SNHLY and CDR2 FYNNEI. The CDR3 contains 13 residues. Trimming removed 4 bases from V and 10 bases from J; junction bases left unmatched: 9. The CDR3 loop reads CASSGDSVVDYTF. DNA for the CDR3: TGTGCCAGCAGTGGGGACAGCGTAGTTGACTACACCTTC.

J is TRBJ2-7 and V is TRBV6-6; 12 bases are a match to TRBD2. This CDR3 has 13 amino acids. Germline CDR1 and CDR2: MNHNY and SVGAGI (reference sequence). Germline trimming cut 4 bases from V and 6 bases from J; bases unmatched to any gene: 1. The CDR3 spells CASSSGLAGEQYF. As DNA, the CDR3 is TGTGCCAGCAGTTCGGGACTAGCGGGCGAGCAGTACTTC.

The rearrangement joins TRBV5-1 to TRBJ2-5, with unresolved D. CDR3 length: 15 residues. The V gene's germline CDR1 is SGHRS and CDR2 YFSETQ. Trimming took off 2 bases at V and 5 bases at J, with 16 bases between the two ends. This CDR3 reads CASSFQDTEGETQYF. Here the CDR3 DNA reads TGCGCCAGCAGCTTCCAGGATACCGAAGGGGAGACCCAGTACTTC.

V gene TRBV7-9 combines with J gene TRBJ1-2; no clear D gene. The V gene lost 1 base and the J gene lost 4 bases, with 10 bases spanning the gap. The CDR3 is made up of 14 amino acids. Germline CDR1 is SEHNR and CDR2 is FQNEAQ (reference sequence). The CDR3 here is CASSLGGYRYGYTF. CDR3 bases: TGTGCCAGCAGCTTAGGAGGATACCGCTATGGCTACACCTTC.

The gene calls are TRBV7-9 and TRBJ2-2; possible D gene TRBD2, 5 bases. The CDR3 runs 11 residues. V lost 7 bases to trimming and J lost 7 bases, with 7 bases between them. From germline, CDR1 is SEHNR and CDR2 FQNEAQ (reference sequence). In nucleotides, the CDR3 is TGTGCCAGCATTAGCGTCGGGGAGCTGTTTTTT. Amino acid sequence: CASISVGELFF.

The genes are TRBV28 and TRBJ1-1; D is ambiguous. The CDR3 is 13 amino acids. V gave up 5 bases and J gave up 5 bases, with 12 bases separating them. Germline loops: CDR1 MDHEN, CDR2 SYDVKM. The CDR3 here is CASSTGIYTEAFF. The CDR3 region has the DNA TGTGCCAGCAGTACGGGCATCTATACTGAAGCTTTCTTT.

The chain combines TRBV6-5 with TRBJ1-4; tentatively, D is TRBD1 (6 bases). There are 14 residues in the CDR3. CDR1 MNHEY and CDR2 SVGAGI come from the germline V gene. Trimming took off 5 bases at V and 8 bases at J, with 15 bases between the two ends. The CDR3 DNA reads TGTGCCAGCAGTACCGGACAGTCTTGGGAAAAACTGTTTTTT. It yields the protein CASSTGQSWEKLFF.

This clone was found once. The rearrangement joins TRBV7-6 to TRBJ2-1, with TRBD2 identical over 16 bases. This CDR3 contains 17 residues. With 0 bases clipped from V and 6 bases from J, the junction kept 2 bases outside the gene matches. Germline CDR1 reads SGHVS; CDR2 reads FNYEAQ. CDR3 DNA: TGTGCCAGCAGCTTAGCGGGGACTAGCGGGAGGGCCAATGAGCAGTTCTTC. Its translation: CASSLAGTSGRANEQFF.

The V call is TRBV4-1, the J call TRBJ2-7; D is possibly TRBD2 (5 bases). Germline loops: CDR1 MGHRA, CDR2 YSYEKL. The V end was cut by 0 bases, the J end by 4 bases, with 13 bases between. This CDR3 is built from 15 residues. CDR3 bases: TGCGCCAGCAGCCAAGATGAAGGAGACTATTACGAGCAGTACTTC. Translated, it gives CASSQDEGDYYEQYF.

This clone appeared a single time. The chain joins TRBV2 to TRBJ2-3; D unclear. The length of the CDR3 is 13 residues. Germline V gene sequence: CDR1 SNHLY, CDR2 FYNNEI. V lost 4 bases to trimming and J lost 2 bases, with 7 bases between them. The CDR3 sequence is CASSASNTDTQYF. DNA for the CDR3: TGTGCCAGCAGTGCCTCGAACACAGATACGCAGTATTTT.

CDR3 sequence (DNA): TGTGCCAGCAGCTTGACGTACGGAACAATGTTGGGCTACACCTTC. As protein: CASSLTYGTMLGYTF. This rearrangement joins TRBV5-4 to TRBJ1-2; no clear D gene. V gave up 1 base and J gave up 8 bases, with 18 bases separating them. CDR1 is SGHNT and CDR2 is YYREEE in the germline V gene (reference sequence). This CDR3 has 15 amino acids.

This sequence joins TRBV15 and TRBJ2-7; 7 nucleotides match TRBD2. The junction had 7 bases not matched to a gene; V was cut back by 0 bases and J by 5 bases. CDR3 length: 15 amino acids. Germline values: CDR1 LNHNV, CDR2 YYDKDF (reference sequence). CDR3 in DNA: TGTGCCACCAGCAGAGATCTAAGCGGGAAACACGAGCAGTACTTC. Protein sequence: CATSRDLSGKHEQYF.

The V call is TRBV10-3, the J call TRBJ1-1; D is unclear. Trimming left V 4 bases short and J 8 bases short, with 8 bases between. CDR3 size: 11 residues. From germline, CDR1 is ENHRY and CDR2 SYGVKD. The CDR3 here is CAISGRSEAFF. The CDR3 nucleotides read TGTGCCATCAGTGGTCGATCCGAAGCTTTCTTT.

The chain is built from TRBV11-3 and TRBJ2-1; no clear D. From germline, CDR1 is SGHNT and CDR2 YENEEA. The CDR3 spans 15 residues. The V end lost 5 bases, the J end lost 4 bases, and 15 bases lay between the germline ends. DNA for the CDR3: TGTGCCAGCAGCCCCGCCCCGGCAGTTTACAATGAGCAGTTCTTC. It specifies CASSPAPAVYNEQFF.

This clone was counted a few times. The V gene is TRBV5-1, the J gene TRBJ2-1; the match to TRBD2 covers 8 bases. The CDR3 loop spans 13 amino acids. Trimming took 2 bases from V and 6 from J; bases not matched to a gene: 1. Germline CDR1 is SGHRS and CDR2 is YFSETQ. The CDR3 DNA reads as TGCGCCAGCAGCTTAAGCGGGAGCAATGAGCAGTTCTTC. Translating gives CASSLSGSNEQFF.

This clone was seen a few times. This specimen includes other DNA sequences encoding the same CDR3. The rearrangement joins TRBV6-1 to TRBJ1-4; D remains unclear. The CDR3 has 12 amino acids. Trimming removed 2 bases at V and 7 bases at J, with 5 bases between. In germline, CDR1 is MNHNS, CDR2 SASEGT. The CDR3 here is CASSELGEKLFF. DNA of the CDR3: TGTGCCAGCAGTGAATTGGGTGAAAAACTGTTTTTT.